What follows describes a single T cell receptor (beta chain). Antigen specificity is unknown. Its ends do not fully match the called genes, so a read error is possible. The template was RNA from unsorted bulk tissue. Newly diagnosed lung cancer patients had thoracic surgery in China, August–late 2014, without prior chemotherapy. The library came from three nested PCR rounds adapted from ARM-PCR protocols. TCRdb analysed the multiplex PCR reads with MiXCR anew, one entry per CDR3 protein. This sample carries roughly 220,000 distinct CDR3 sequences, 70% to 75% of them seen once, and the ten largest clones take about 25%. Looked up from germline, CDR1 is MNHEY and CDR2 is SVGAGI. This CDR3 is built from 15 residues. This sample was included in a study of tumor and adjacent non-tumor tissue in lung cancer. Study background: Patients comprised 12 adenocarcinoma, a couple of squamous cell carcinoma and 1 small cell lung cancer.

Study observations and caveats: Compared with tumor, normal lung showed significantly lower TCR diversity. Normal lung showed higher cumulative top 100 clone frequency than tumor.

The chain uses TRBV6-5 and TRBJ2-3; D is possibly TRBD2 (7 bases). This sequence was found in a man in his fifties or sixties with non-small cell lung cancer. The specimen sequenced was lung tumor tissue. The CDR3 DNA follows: TGTGCCAGCAGGAGGGGGACTATCGACACAGATGCGCAGTATTTT. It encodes CASRRGTIDTDAQYF.